These T cell receptor beta chains were read from a single sample in a study of blood T cell repertoires in COVID-19. Profiled with immunoSEQ multiplex PCR; TCRdb holds only in-frame clones, not every one. The sample includes 200,000 to 300,000 clones, around 87% of them seen just once. The sample consisted of peripheral blood. These receptors were taken from a woman in her 40s who had recovered from COVID-19. Each CDR3 is given with its conserved first and last residue. A D gene is named only where the DNA matches it firmly. Only part of the rows carry a size: once, few, many, or a class if the clone is expanded.

TRBV5-1	TRBJ1-6	-	-	TGCGCCAGCACCAACCCTGGGGCCTCCGGTTCACCCCTCCACTTT	CASTNPGASGSPLHF
TRBV5-1	TRBJ2-1	once	TRBD2	TGCGCCAGCAGCTTGGGGACTAGCGGGGATGGTGAGCAGTTCTTC	CASSLGTSGDGEQFF
TRBV5-6	TRBJ1-5	-	TRBD1	TGTGCCAGCAGCGACGGGACAGGGCCCAATCAGCCCCAGCATTTT	CASSDGTGPNQPQHF
TRBV7-9	TRBJ2-7	-	-	TGTGCCAGCAGCCCATCGGGGGGCACCTACGAGCAGTACTTC	CASSPSGGTYEQYF
TRBV6-5	TRBJ1-5	-	-	TGTGCCAGCAGTACCAGGGTGAGGGGGAATCAGCCCCAGCATTTT	CASSTRVRGNQPQHF
TRBV5-4	TRBJ2-3	-	-	TGTGCCAGCAGCTCTTTCGTGGGGGGGCCCACAGATACGCAGTATTTT	CASSSFVGGPTDTQYF
TRBV29-1	TRBJ2-7	-	TRBD2	TGCAGCGTTGGTAGCGGGACCTACGAGCAGTACTTC	CSVGSGTYEQYF
TRBV6-6	TRBJ2-5	-	-	TGTGCCAGCACGAAACAGGCGAACCAAGAGACCCAGTACTTC	CASTKQANQETQYF
TRBV6-5	TRBJ2-2	-	-	TGTGCCCTTGAGCAGGGTTCCGGGGAGCTGTTTTTT	CALEQGSGELFF
TRBV7-9	TRBJ1-1	-	TRBD1	TGTGCCAGCAGCTTACAGGGGGTAGGGGCTTTCTTT	CASSLQGVGAFF
TRBV2	TRBJ1-2	once	-	TGTGCCAGCACCGTCAGGAGGGTGAACTATGGCTACACCTTC	CASTVRRVNYGYTF
TRBV7-2	TRBJ1-2	-	-	TGTGCCAGCAGCTTAGAGGGCAGGGGCGTAGGTGGCTACACCTTC	CASSLEGRGVGGYTF
TRBV19	TRBJ1-1	-	TRBD1	TGTGCCAGTAGTGTTGGACAGGGAGAAGCTTTCTTT	CASSVGQGEAFF
TRBV2	TRBJ2-3	-	-	TGTGCCAGCAGGGACGGAGGACCTGCGGAGCCTCCCGGGGATACGCAGTATTTT	CASRDGGPAEPPGDTQYF
TRBV11-2	TRBJ1-5	-	TRBD1	TGTGCCAGCAGCACCCCGGGACAGGGGGCGAGTCAGCCCCAGCATTTT	CASSTPGQGASQPQHF
TRBV4-3	TRBJ1-3	-	-	TGCGCCAGCAGCCAAGACGTGCGGCGGAGTATTAGCTCTGGAAACACCATATATTTT	CASSQDVRRSISSGNTIYF
TRBV4-3	TRBJ1-2	few	-	TGCGCCAGCAGCCGCCCCGACATTGCTAACTATGGCTACACCTTC	CASSRPDIANYGYTF
TRBV28	TRBJ2-1	once	TRBD2	TGTGCCACCTGGGCTAGCGGGGCTAATGAGCAGTTCTTC	CATWASGANEQFF
TRBV30	TRBJ2-7	-	TRBD2	TGTGCCTGGAGTCGTAGCGGGGCTACCTGGGGCGAGCAGTACTTC	CAWSRSGATWGEQYF
TRBV15	TRBJ2-7	-	-	TGTGCCACCAGTGCGGGCCCCCCCTACGAGCAGTACTTC	CATSAGPPYEQYF
TRBV9	TRBJ1-1	-	TRBD1	TGTGCCAGCAGCACCCACCGCGGGACAGGGGGGACTGAAGCTTTCTTT	CASSTHRGTGGTEAFF
TRBV6-5	TRBJ1-2	once	-	TGTGCCAGCAGTTACCTCCGTGGGCTTGAGGGCTACACCTTC	CASSYLRGLEGYTF
TRBV19	TRBJ1-4	once	TRBD1	TGTGCCACTAGGACCCGGAGGGGACAGGAAAAACTGTTTTTT	CATRTRRGQEKLFF
TRBV20-1	TRBJ2-7	-	-	TGCAGTGCCGTACTGCTTTATGAGCAGTACTTC	CSAVLLYEQYF
TRBV24-1	TRBJ2-7	-	TRBD2	TGTGCCACCAGTGATGAGAAACTAGCGGCCCCCTACGAGCAGTACTTC	CATSDEKLAAPYEQYF
TRBV4-3	TRBJ1-4	-	-	TGCGCCAGCAGCCAACCTCCCGCAGGGGCGCGGTCCGAAAAACTGTTTTTT	CASSQPPAGARSEKLFF
TRBV4-1	TRBJ2-7	-	-	TGCGCCAGCAGCCAAGGGGGGAGGCCTACCGACGAGCAGTACTTC	CASSQGGRPTDEQYF
TRBV5-4	TRBJ2-4	-	TRBD1	TGTGCCAGCGGCCGACAGGGGCCAAACATTCAGTACTTC	CASGRQGPNIQYF
TRBV2	TRBJ1-1	-	TRBD1	TGTGCCAGCAGACAGGGGCTGGACACTGAAGCTTTCTTT	CASRQGLDTEAFF
TRBV5-8	TRBJ1-5	-	TRBD1	TGTGCCAGCAGCTGGGGTTTAGGGGGCTCGTATCAGCCCCAGCATTTT	CASSWGLGGSYQPQHF
TRBV6-5	TRBJ2-3	-	TRBD2	TGTGCCAGCAGTTATCTACCGGGGGGATCCACAGATACGCAGTATTTT	CASSYLPGGSTDTQYF
TRBV5-1	TRBJ2-3	-	-	TGCGCCAGCAGCTTTGGGACACCCACAGATACGCAGTATTTT	CASSFGTPTDTQYF
TRBV18	TRBJ2-3	-	TRBD1	TGTGCCAGCTCACTCAGACAGGGTACAAATACGCAGTATTTT	CASSLRQGTNTQYF
TRBV30	TRBJ1-2	-	-	TGTGCCTGGAGTGTAGAGGTGGTCTTGGCTCCTCCGGTAGGCTATGGCTACACCTTC	CAWSVEVVLAPPVGYGYTF
TRBV9	TRBJ1-2	-	-	TGTGCCAGCAGCGTAGATCCGGACAGAAGCGAGAATGGCTACACCTTC	CASSVDPDRSENGYTF
TRBV3-1/TRBV3-2	TRBJ2-2	-	TRBD2	TGTGCCAGCAGCCTCACTAGCGGGGGTCTCACCGGGGAGCTGTTTTTT	CASSLTSGGLTGELFF
TRBV6-5	TRBJ2-1	-	-	TGTGCCAGCAGTTACTCGAGAAATGAGCAGTTCTTC	CASSYSRNEQFF
TRBV5-1	TRBJ1-1	few	TRBD1	TGCGCCAGCAGCTGGACAGGGGGTGTCACTGAAGCTTTCTTT	CASSWTGGVTEAFF
TRBV5-1	TRBJ1-6	-	-	TGCGCCAGCAGCTTTGAGGGGAGGGAATCACCCCTCCACTTT	CASSFEGRESPLHF
TRBV2	TRBJ2-3	-	TRBD1	TGTGCCAGCAGTGAGGCGACAGGGGGGACAGATACGCAGTATTTT	CASSEATGGTDTQYF
TRBV5-1	TRBJ2-1	-	TRBD1	TGCGCCAGCAGTTCCGGGACAGATTACAATGAGCAGTTCTTC	CASSSGTDYNEQFF
TRBV27	TRBJ1-4	-	-	TGTGCCAGCAGGATCTCAGGGTCAACTAATGAAAAACTGTTTTTT	CASRISGSTNEKLFF
TRBV10-3	TRBJ2-5	-	-	TGTGCCATCAGGGGGGCTAGAGCCACCCAAGAGACCCAGTACTTC	CAIRGARATQETQYF
TRBV5-8	TRBJ1-2	-	-	TGTGCCAGCAGCCCGATTGGGGGCCGACTTGCCTATGGCTACACCTTC	CASSPIGGRLAYGYTF
TRBV9	TRBJ2-1	-	TRBD2	TGTGCCAGCAGCGCGGGACTAGCGGGGGTGTATGAGCAGTTCTTC	CASSAGLAGVYEQFF